This T cell receptor (beta chain) was captured by sequencing in a study of blood T cells in healthy people across ages. Study-wide results and limits: TCR beta diversity, measured per million T cells, fell in a roughly linear way with age.

Comments on this clonotype: Its antigen is currently unknown.

The CDR3 extends over 15 amino acids. Germline V CDR1 and CDR2: SGHTA, FQGNSA. V was trimmed by 5 bases and J by 3 bases, leaving 16 bases between them. Together with a sample-barcoded 5' primer, a J-beta primer mix was included in a second PCR lasting about 7 to 11 cycles. MiXCR was run by TCRdb on the 5' RACE reads, yielding one entry per CDR3 protein. The table lists approximately 960,000 distinct CDR3 sequences, 25% to 30% of them singletons. These sequences were also reported in another study, on T cells of mothers and their children. Per that paper: The donors comprised more than 5 children and their three healthy Caucasian mothers. The authors found no persistent microchimeric T cell clones.

Sequencing was carried out using blood. The V gene is TRBV7-2, the J gene TRBJ1-2; the D gene is possibly TRBD1 (6 bases). The sequence was obtained from a woman in her forties in good health. CDR3 nucleotide sequence: TGTGCCAGCAGCCCTTACAGGGTGCCTGACTATGGCTACACCTTC. This sequence encodes CASSPYRVPDYGYTF. The complete variable domain, with remaining parts taken from reference TRBV7-2 and TRBJ1-2, reads GAGVSQSPSNKVTEKGKDVELRCDPISGHTALYWYRQSLGQGLEFLIYFQGNSAPDKSGLPSDRFSAERTGGSVSTLTIQRTQQEDSAVYLCASSPYRVPDYGYTFGSGTRLTVV.